The 25 T cell receptor beta chains below were found in one sample sequenced in a study of T-cell memory formation after mild COVID-19 listed by TCRdb under 2021. The protocol used for the library was 5' RACE. The instrument given in TCRdb is Illumina NovaSeq 6000. The public reads were reprocessed in TCRdb via fastp at Q25 and MiXCR, keeping in-frame beta chains. Every CDR3 protein is listed once, alongside the most common genes and DNA of its rows. This sample lists a few hundred thousand distinct CDR3 sequences; approximately 15% were detected once. 20% to 25% of the sample is held by the ten biggest clonotypes. Material: PBMCs or a T cell subset sorted from them (not recorded which). These receptors originate from a man aged 18 to 29 who had mild COVID-19 (a few samples of this study predate the infection). The sample titles of this study are shuffled in the database, so cell type and time point are left out; the donor was told from shared clones.

The V call is TRBV5-6, the J call TRBJ2-1; 8 bases are a match to TRBD2. CDR1 and CDR2 from the germline V gene are SGHDT and YYEEEE. Trimming cost V 4 bases and J 1 base; bases outside gene matches: 10. This CDR3 contains 17 residues. This CDR3 reads CASSVRGGRFSYNEQFF. The CDR3 bases are TGTGCCAGCAGCGTACGGGGGGGCCGGTTTTCCTACAATGAGCAGTTCTTC.

This clonotype came up many times. This chain joins TRBV20-1 and TRBJ1-6, with a weak D call TRBD1 (5 bases). V dropped 7 bases and J dropped 14 bases, with 15 bases sitting between them. Germline loops: CDR1 DFQATT, CDR2 SNEGSKA (reference sequence). CDR3 length: 11 residues. This CDR3 is CSVHGGSSLHF. In DNA, the CDR3 is TGCAGTGTTCACGGGGGAAGCTCCCTCCACTTT.

The CDR3 sequence is CASSFFRDHEQYF. The CDR3 DNA follows: TGTGCCAGCAGCTTTTTCCGGGACCACGAGCAGTACTTC. The chain joins TRBV7-9 to TRBJ2-7; D possibly matches TRBD1 or TRBD2 (5 bases each). Trimming stripped 3 bases from V and 5 bases from J, with 11 bases between. The CDR3 covers 13 residues. Germline CDR1 reads SEHNR; CDR2 reads FQNEAQ (reference sequence).

This clonotype was detected a few times. The chain is built from TRBV25-1 and TRBJ1-2; unclear D gene. Trimming took off 5 bases at V and 8 bases at J, with 12 bases between the two ends. This CDR3 region has 12 residues. CDR1 MGHDK and CDR2 SYGVNS come from the germline V gene. CDR3 residues: CASSTYRQGYTF. CDR3 nucleotide sequence: TGTGCCAGCAGTACTTACCGCCAGGGCTACACCTTC.

This chain joins TRBV12-3 or TRBV12-4 and TRBJ2-1, with TRBD2 matching 10 bases. The J segment lost 10 bases and the V segment lost 5 bases, leaving 5 bases of the junction unmatched. The CDR3 is made up of 13 amino acids. The CDR3 nucleotides are TGTGCCAGCAGTAGCGGGGGGGCCTTAGAGCAGTTCTTC. It is translated as CASSSGGALEQFF.

DNA for the CDR3: TGCGCCAGCAGCCAAGATTCCGGGGCCAGCACAGATACGCAGTATTTT. It yields the protein CASSQDSGASTDTQYF. The chain combines TRBV4-1 with TRBJ2-3; D tentatively fits TRBD1 or TRBD2 (5 bases each). The germline gives CDR1 MGHRA, CDR2 YSYEKL. V dropped 0 bases and J dropped 0 bases, with 10 bases sitting between them. The CDR3 totals 16 residues.

V gene TRBV6-5 combines with J gene TRBJ2-7; no firm D call. V shed 2 bases and J shed 3 bases, with 17 bases lying between them. The CDR3 is 16 amino acids. Germline-derived CDR1 and CDR2 are MNHEY and SVGAGI. The CDR3 region is CASSYTSGTDFYEQYV. The CDR3 DNA follows: TGTGCCAGCAGTTACACCTCAGGTACCGACTTCTACGAGCAGTACGTC.

V is TRBV9 and J is TRBJ1-1, with a weak D call TRBD1 (5 bases). The CDR3 runs 15 residues. The germline gives CDR1 SGDLS, CDR2 YYNGEE. Between the trimmed V and J ends, which lost 0 bases and 5 bases, there was a span of 14 bases. CDR3: CASSVGWLRGTEAFF. For the CDR3, the DNA is TGTGCCAGCAGCGTAGGTTGGTTGAGGGGAACTGAAGCTTTCTTT. The full variable domain, in which reference TRBV9 and TRBJ1-1 provide the parts outside the CDR3, is DSGVTQTPKHLITATGQRVTLRCSPRSGDLSVYWYQQSLDQGLQFLIQYYNGEERAKGNILERFSAQQFPDLHSELNLSSLELGDSALYFCASSVGWLRGTEAFFGQGTRLTVV.

A few counts support this clonotype. The chain uses TRBV4-2 and TRBJ2-7, with 14 nucleotides matching TRBD2. The CDR3 extends over 18 amino acids. The trim removed 4 bases at V and 0 bases at J, leaving 8 bases unmatched. Germline lookup yields CDR1 LGHNA and CDR2 YNFKEQ. The CDR3 protein is CASSRRTGLAGASYEQYF. The CDR3 DNA reads TGTGCCAGCAGCCGTAGAACGGGACTAGCGGGGGCCTCCTACGAGCAGTACTTC.

This sequence joins TRBV7-6 and TRBJ1-3, with D hard to call. CDR1 and CDR2 (germline): SGHVS, FNYEAQ. Trimming cost V 8 bases and J 1 base, with 15 bases left between them. This CDR3 has 15 residues. The CDR3 reads CASVSNTPSGNTIYF. In DNA, the CDR3 is TGTGCCAGCGTCTCCAACACCCCATCTGGAAACACCATATATTTT.

Written as DNA, the CDR3 is TGTGCCACCAGCAGAGATCCAGGGATCACAGATACGCAGTATTTT. Encoded protein: CATSRDPGITDTQYF. This chain links TRBV15 with TRBJ2-3, with a weak D call TRBD1 (5 bases). The CDR3 consists of 15 residues. V dropped 0 bases and J dropped 2 bases, with 9 bases sitting between them. Germline lookup yields CDR1 LNHNV and CDR2 YYDKDF (reference sequence).

The genes are TRBV2 and TRBJ1-5; 10 positions agree with TRBD1. This CDR3 region has 17 residues. The germline CDR1 and CDR2 sequences are SNHLY and FYNNEI. V was clipped by 6 bases and J by 0 bases; unmatched bases: 8. The DNA for the CDR3 is TGTGCCAGCAGGAGGGACAGGGGCCTATATAGCAATCAGCCCCAGCATTTT. Residues: CASRRDRGLYSNQPQHF.

This clonotype has only one observation. The chain uses TRBV10-3 and TRBJ2-7; D is possibly TRBD1 or TRBD2 (5 bases each). Trimming pared 10 bases from V and 0 bases from J, leaving 13 bases between. The CDR3 totals 13 residues. Looked up from germline, CDR1 is ENHRY and CDR2 is SYGVKD. The CDR3 region has the DNA TGTGCCACCCGGGACGGTGGCTCCTACGAGCAGTACTTC. Its protein product is CATRDGGSYEQYF.

The chain uses TRBV3-2 and TRBJ2-5. TRBV3-2 is reported as a pseudogene. CDR3 length: 13 amino acids. CDR3 coding DNA: TGTGCCAGCAGCTTGGCCTGCCGGGAGACCCAGTACTTC. Amino acid sequence: CASSLACRETQYF.

There are a few counts of this clonotype. The V gene is TRBV9, the J gene TRBJ2-1, with D tentatively TRBD2 (7 bases). The CDR3 sequence is 16 residues long. CDR1 is SGDLS, CDR2 YYNGEE, per germline. The germline V and J ends were trimmed by 0 bases and 2 bases, with 12 bases remaining between them. CDR3 DNA sequence: TGTGCCAGCAGCGTAGATACCGGGGGGCCCTACAATGAGCAGTTCTTC. Translation gives CASSVDTGGPYNEQFF.

The chain uses TRBV30 and TRBJ1-1; the match to TRBD1 covers 7 bases. The junction had 8 bases not matched to a gene; V was cut back by 0 bases and J by 7 bases. Germline loops: CDR1 GTSNPN, CDR2 SVGIG (reference sequence). This CDR3 has 14 amino acids. The CDR3 bases are TGTGCCTGGAGTGTAGGGGGCCCCCAGGGTGAAGCTTTCTTT. Its translation is CAWSVGGPQGEAFF.

This clonotype was seen repeatedly, ten times or more. The rearrangement links TRBV20-1 to TRBJ1-2; D gene unclear. The CDR3 runs 12 residues. Looked up from germline, CDR1 is DFQATT and CDR2 is SNEGSKA (reference sequence). Trimming shortened V by 4 bases and J by 2 bases, and 8 bases separated the two germline ends. CDR3 in DNA: TGCAGTGCTACTCGGGAGAACTATGGCTACACCTTC. This codes for CSATRENYGYTF.

V is TRBV7-2 and J is TRBJ2-7; D is possibly TRBD1 or TRBD2 (5 bases each). This CDR3 spans 14 amino acids. Trimming took off 1 base at V and 4 bases at J, with 11 bases between the two ends. Germline CDR1 SGHTA, CDR2 FQGNSA. The CDR3 loop reads CASSLGGSGYEQYV. The CDR3 bases are TGTGCCAGCAGCTTAGGGGGCTCGGGGTACGAGCAGTACGTC.

The chain carries TRBV5-5 and TRBJ2-5, with D possibly matching TRBD1 (6 bases). There are 16 residues in the CDR3. V was clipped by 6 bases and J by 1 base, with 19 bases between them. Germline V gene data show CDR1 as SGHKS and CDR2 as YYEKEE (reference sequence). CDR3 coding DNA: TGTGCCAGCACACGTTTATGGACAGCTATCCAAGAGACCCAGTACTTC. Protein product: CASTRLWTAIQETQYF. The whole variable domain, filled in from reference TRBV5-5 and TRBJ2-5, reads DAGVTQSPTHLIKTRGQQVTLRCSPISGHKSVSWYQQVLGQGPQFIFQYYEKEERGRGNFPDRFSARQFPNYSSELNVNALLLGDSALYLCASTRLWTAIQETQYFGPGTRLLVL.

This chain links TRBV18 with TRBJ1-2, with 8 bases matching TRBD1. Per the germline V gene, CDR1 is KGHSH and CDR2 is LQKENI. The CDR3 sequence is 13 residues long. Trimming took 6 bases from V and 3 from J; bases not matched to a gene: 3. The CDR3 sequence is CASSPGGDYGYTF. The CDR3 DNA reads TGTGCCAGCTCTCCAGGGGGCGACTATGGCTACACCTTC.

The V gene is TRBV4-1, the J gene TRBJ2-2, with D uncertain. Looked up from germline, CDR1 is MGHRA and CDR2 is YSYEKL. CDR3 length: 13 residues. V shed 0 bases and J shed 7 bases, with 6 bases lying between them. In DNA form, the CDR3 reads TGCGCCAGCAGCCAAGATCGCAGCGGGGAGCTGTTTTTT. It encodes CASSQDRSGELFF.

This chain joins TRBV6-2 or TRBV6-3 and TRBJ2-2, with TRBD1 as a possible D gene (7 bases). Germline assignment: CDR1 MNHEY and CDR2 SVGEGT. V was shortened by 6 bases and J by 1 base, with 12 bases between the two germline ends. The CDR3 is 15 residues long. CDR3 DNA sequence: TGTGCCAGCAGCCAGGGGGGAAGGAACACCGGGGAGCTGTTTTTT. Its protein product is CASSQGGRNTGELFF.

The chain uses TRBV2 and TRBJ2-1; 10 nucleotides line up with TRBD2. The length of the CDR3 is 15 residues. Germline CDR1 is SNHLY and CDR2 is FYNNEI. V lost 7 bases, J lost 2 bases, and 5 bases stayed unmatched. The CDR3 sequence: CASIRTSGPYNEQFF. The DNA for the CDR3 is TGTGCCAGCATCCGGACTAGCGGCCCCTACAATGAGCAGTTCTTC.

The genes are TRBV7-8 and TRBJ1-5; D gene uncertain. V lost 3 bases and J lost 5, with 8 bases in between. The CDR3 spans 13 residues. The germline V gene has CDR1 SGHVS and CDR2 FQNEAQ. This CDR3 is CASSLAAYQPQHF. The CDR3, as DNA: TGTGCCAGCAGCTTGGCAGCTTATCAGCCCCAGCATTTT.

The CDR3 DNA is TGTGCCACCAGCAGCCTCGTTCCGGGGGCGCGGGAGACCCAGTACTTC. Protein product: CATSSLVPGARETQYF. V usage is TRBV15 and J usage is TRBJ2-5; D could derive from TRBD1 or TRBD2 (6 bases each). Germline assignment: CDR1 LNHNV and CDR2 YYDKDF (reference sequence). V was shortened by 3 bases and J by 5 bases, with 19 bases between the two germline ends. The CDR3 contains 16 residues.